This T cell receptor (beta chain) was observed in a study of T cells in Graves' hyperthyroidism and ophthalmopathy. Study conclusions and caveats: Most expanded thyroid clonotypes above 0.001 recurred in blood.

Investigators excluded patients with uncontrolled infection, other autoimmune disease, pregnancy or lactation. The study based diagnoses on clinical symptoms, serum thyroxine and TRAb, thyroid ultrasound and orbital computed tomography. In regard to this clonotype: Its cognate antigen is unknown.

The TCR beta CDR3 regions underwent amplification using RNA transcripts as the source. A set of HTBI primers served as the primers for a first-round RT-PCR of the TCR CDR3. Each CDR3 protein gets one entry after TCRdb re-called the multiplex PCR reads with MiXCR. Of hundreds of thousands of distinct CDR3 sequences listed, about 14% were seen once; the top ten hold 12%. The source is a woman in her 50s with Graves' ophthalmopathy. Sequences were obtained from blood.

DNA for the CDR3: TGTGCCAGCAGCTCATTCCCCTCCTACGAGCAGTACTTC. Encoded protein: CASSSFPSYEQYF. V gene TRBV7-2 combines with J gene TRBJ2-7; no definite D call. The germline CDR1 and CDR2 sequences are SGHTA and FQGNSA. This CDR3 is built from 13 residues. V lost 4 bases and J 0 bases, leaving 7 bases between the germline ends.